Below are 31 T cell receptor beta chains sequenced from a single sample in a study of blood T cell repertoires in COVID-19 (TCRdb year 2020). Receptors were amplified or captured by the immunoSEQ multiplex PCR assay. Not all clones reach the TCRdb copy of this immuneACCESS table, which keeps in-frame sequences only. Checked studies attribute under half of the gap to unresolved V genes and leave the rest unexplained. Across this sample there are about 310,000 clones, with approximately 87% seen only once. Jointly, the top ten make up approximately 7.8% of the sample. What was sequenced was peripheral blood. These receptors originate from a woman aged 45-65 years who had recovered from COVID-19.

J is TRBJ1-2 and V is TRBV2; TRBD1 matches at 10 bases. The CDR3 loop spans 14 amino acids. Per germline, CDR1 SNHLY and CDR2 FYNNEI. V dropped 4 bases and J dropped 2; count of bases not matched to a gene: 1. CDR3 sequence reads: CASSVGQGNYGYTF. The DNA of the CDR3 is TGTGCCAGCAGTGTGGGACAGGGGAACTATGGCTACACCTTC.

The gene calls are TRBV7-6 and TRBJ2-5; 12 bases map to TRBD2. The V segment lost 5 bases and the J segment 2 bases; nucleotides outside the gene matches: 3. The CDR3 runs 15 residues. The germline gives CDR1 SGHVS, CDR2 FNYEAQ. In DNA form, the CDR3 reads TGTGCCAGCAGCCTTGGACTAGCGGGGCAAGAGACCCAGTACTTC. Translated: CASSLGLAGQETQYF.

The rearrangement uses TRBV11-2 and TRBJ2-2; 8 bases align to TRBD1. CDR3 length: 16 amino acids. V shed 1 base and J 4 bases; nucleotides not matched to a gene: 5. Germline loops: CDR1 SGHAT, CDR2 FQNNGV. The CDR3 sequence is CASSLVRGPGTGELFF. The CDR3, as DNA: TGTGCCAGCAGCTTAGTCAGGGGGCCGGGCACCGGGGAGCTGTTTTTT.

The chain joins TRBV19 to TRBJ1-4; D is unresolved. The germline CDR1 and CDR2 sequences are LNHDA and SQIVND (reference sequence). This CDR3 is built from 15 residues. V gave up 3 bases and J gave up 5 bases, with 13 bases separating them. The CDR3 is CASSIGLEVNEKLFF. CDR3 bases: TGTGCCAGTAGTATTGGTTTGGAGGTGAATGAAAAACTGTTTTTT.

V and J are TRBV6-5 and TRBJ1-2; D gene uncertain. The V end was cut by 8 bases, the J end by 7 bases, with 11 bases between. CDR3 length: 11 residues. Germline V gene lookup returns CDR1 MNHEY and CDR2 SVGAGI. Written as DNA, the CDR3 is TGTGCCAGCGAGAGTGGGCGTGGCTACACCTTC. Encoded protein: CASESGRGYTF.

This chain links TRBV30 with TRBJ1-3; 7 bases fit TRBD1. The V and J ends lost 5 bases and 3 bases, in that order; junction bases with no gene match: 4. The CDR3 extends over 13 amino acids. Germline V gene sequence: CDR1 GTSNPN, CDR2 SVGIG (reference sequence). CDR3 residues: CAWEGAGGNTIYF. The DNA of the CDR3 is TGTGCCTGGGAGGGGGCAGGTGGAAACACCATATATTTT.

This chain uses TRBV29-1 with TRBJ1-1, with TRBD1 as a possible D gene (5 bases). V dropped 2 bases and J dropped 4 bases, with 14 bases sitting between them. The CDR3 runs 14 residues. CDR1 is SQVTM and CDR2 is ANQGSEA in the germline V gene. CDR3 nucleotide sequence: TGCAGCGTTGAAAACAGGCTGGGGGGCACTGAAGCTTTCTTT. As protein: CSVENRLGGTEAFF.

The rearrangement joins TRBV7-8 to TRBJ2-1, with TRBD2 matching over 12 bases. CDR3 length: 18 amino acids. The ends lost 1 base at V and 5 bases at J; junction bases unmatched: 9. The germline V gene encodes CDR1 SGHVS and CDR2 FQNEAQ. The CDR3 is CASSLGRLAGARNNEQFF. CDR3 coding DNA: TGTGCCAGCAGCTTAGGTAGACTAGCGGGAGCTCGTAACAATGAGCAGTTCTTC. The whole variable domain, filled in from reference TRBV7-8 and TRBJ2-1, reads GAGVSQSPRYKVAKRGQDVALRCDPISGHVSLFWYQQALGQGPEFLTYFQNEAQLDKSGLPSDRFFAERPEGSVSTLKIQRTQQEDSAVYLCASSLGRLAGARNNEQFFGPGTRLTVL.

J is TRBJ1-1 and V is TRBV19, with 7 nucleotides matching TRBD1. Losses at the gene ends were 0 bases for V and 2 bases for J; bases not matched to a gene: 9. The CDR3 is made up of 17 amino acids. CDR1 and CDR2 from the germline V gene are LNHDA and SQIVND (reference sequence). The CDR3 DNA reads as TGTGCCAGTAGTATAGACCCTCGACGGGACAGAAACACTGAAGCTTTCTTT. Translation: CASSIDPRRDRNTEAFF.

V and J are TRBV5-1 and TRBJ2-7, with 11 positions matching TRBD2. CDR3 length: 16 residues. The ends lost 3 bases at V and 2 bases at J; junction bases unmatched: 7. The V gene's germline CDR1 is SGHRS and CDR2 YFSETQ. As DNA, the CDR3 is TGCGCCAGCAGCTGGACCCTAGCGGGAGGTACCTACGAGCAGTACTTC. Translating it yields CASSWTLAGGTYEQYF.

The CDR3 here is CASSQVGDSNYGYTF. The CDR3 DNA reads TGCGCCAGCAGCCAAGTAGGGGACTCTAACTATGGCTACACCTTC. This chain links TRBV4-1 with TRBJ1-2, with D possibly matching TRBD1 (5 bases). Germline CDR1 reads MGHRA; CDR2 reads YSYEKL. This CDR3 contains 15 residues. Trimming pared 1 base from V and 0 bases from J, leaving 9 bases between.

The CDR3 is CASRSHLRSNEQFF. Here the CDR3 DNA reads TGTGCCAGCAGGAGCCACCTTCGGTCCAATGAGCAGTTCTTC. The chain couples TRBV2 to TRBJ2-1; D uncertain. The germline V gene encodes CDR1 SNHLY and CDR2 FYNNEI. Trimming stripped 6 bases from V and 6 bases from J, with 15 bases between. The CDR3 loop spans 14 amino acids.

The chain couples TRBV7-2 to TRBJ1-2, with D tentatively TRBD1 (5 bases). This CDR3 comprises 15 residues. Trimming left V 2 bases short and J 6 bases short, with 16 bases between. Germline V CDR1 and CDR2: SGHTA, FQGNSA. CDR3 region: CASSLTPARADGYTF. The CDR3 DNA is TGTGCCAGCAGCTTAACCCCGGCCAGGGCGGATGGCTACACCTTC.

This clone appeared once. The chain links TRBV6-6 to TRBJ1-5; possibly TRBD1 for D (5 bases). Trimming stripped 6 bases from V and 7 bases from J, with 16 bases between. CDR1 MNHNY and CDR2 SVGAGI come from the germline V gene (reference sequence). The CDR3 spans 14 residues. For the CDR3, the DNA is TGTGCCAGCAGAAGCGACAGCCTCGGCCAGCCCCAGCATTTT. As protein: CASRSDSLGQPQHF.

The rearrangement uses TRBV27 and TRBJ2-7; TRBD1 agrees at 7 bases. Germline V gene sequence: CDR1 MNHEY, CDR2 SMNVEV (reference sequence). The CDR3 extends over 15 amino acids. Trimming at V came to 5 bases and at J to 2 bases, leaving 9 bases not matched to a gene. CDR3 sequence (DNA): TGTGCCAGCAGTGAACTAGGACAGGCTACCTACGAGCAGTACTTC. This encodes CASSELGQATYEQYF.

In DNA, the CDR3 is TGTGCCAGCCGGGAACTGCTTGGACTCGATTACGAGCAGTACTTC. This encodes CASRELLGLDYEQYF. The rearrangement joins TRBV27 to TRBJ2-7, with D possibly matching TRBD2 (5 bases). Germline CDR1 is MNHEY and CDR2 is SMNVEV (reference sequence). CDR3 length: 15 amino acids. V was shortened by 8 bases and J by 4 bases, with 21 bases between the two germline ends.

The J gene is TRBJ1-2, the V gene TRBV12-3 or TRBV12-4, with 9 bases that match TRBD1. Germline trimming cut 4 bases from V and 6 bases from J; bases unmatched to any gene: 3. There are 13 residues in the CDR3. The CDR3 DNA is TGTGCCAGCAGTTCCGGACAGGGGAATGGCTACACCTTC. Translation: CASSSGQGNGYTF.

The chain carries TRBV5-1 and TRBJ1-1; the D gene is possibly TRBD1 (6 bases). The CDR3 is made up of 14 amino acids. Per germline, CDR1 SGHRS and CDR2 YFSETQ. V shed 2 bases and J shed 3 bases, with 11 bases lying between them. DNA of the CDR3: TGCGCCAGCAGCTTAACAGGGCTAGACACTGAAGCTTTCTTT. Protein sequence: CASSLTGLDTEAFF.

The chain recombines TRBV4-1 with TRBJ2-3; 11 nucleotides align to TRBD2. The CDR3 spans 15 residues. The germline V gene encodes CDR1 MGHRA and CDR2 YSYEKL. V trimming: 6 bases; J trimming: 0 bases; junction bases outside the gene matches: 2. CDR3 sequence: CASSRTSGSTDTQYF. CDR3 bases: TGCGCCAGCAGTCGGACTAGCGGGAGCACAGATACGCAGTATTTT.

The V gene is TRBV5-1, the J gene TRBJ2-5; D is ambiguous. V was trimmed by 2 bases and J by 3 bases, leaving 11 bases between them. In germline, CDR1 is SGHRS, CDR2 YFSETQ. This CDR3 comprises 14 residues. CDR3 region: CASSFFGEEETQYF. CDR3 nucleotides: TGCGCCAGCAGCTTTTTTGGAGAGGAAGAGACCCAGTACTTC.

The gene calls are TRBV4-3 and TRBJ1-2; D gene ambiguous. The germline gives CDR1 LGHNA, CDR2 YSLEER. The CDR3 is 14 amino acids. V lost 0 bases to trimming and J lost 4 bases, with 9 bases between them. The CDR3 spells CASSQDGGIYGYTF. The CDR3 DNA reads TGCGCCAGCAGCCAAGATGGAGGGATCTATGGCTACACCTTC.

This clone was picked up a small number of times. The chain carries TRBV2 and TRBJ1-4; 8 positions agree with TRBD1. This CDR3 has 13 residues. Losses at the gene ends were 7 bases for V and 7 bases for J; bases not matched to a gene: 5. The germline gives CDR1 SNHLY, CDR2 FYNNEI. In nucleotides, the CDR3 is TGTGCCAGCAATGGGGACAGGAGTGAAAAACTGTTTTTT. Its translation: CASNGDRSEKLFF. The whole variable domain, filled in from reference TRBV2 and TRBJ1-4, reads EPEVTQTPSHQVTQMGQEVILRCVPISNHLYFYWYRQILGQKVEFLVSFYNNEISEKSEIFDDQFSVERPDGSNFTLKIRSTKLEDSAMYFCASNGDRSEKLFFGSGTQLSVL.

The chain is built from TRBV27 and TRBJ2-1; TRBD2 agrees at 9 bases. The V segment lost 5 bases and the J segment 8 bases; nucleotides outside the gene matches: 7. The CDR3 is 14 residues long. CDR1 is MNHEY and CDR2 is SMNVEV in the germline V gene (reference sequence). This CDR3 reads CASSPRVAGDEQFF. In DNA form, the CDR3 reads TGTGCCAGCAGTCCCCGGGTAGCGGGAGATGAGCAGTTCTTC.

In this sample, this clone turned up once. The gene calls are TRBV18 and TRBJ2-5, with 8 bases fitting TRBD2. The germline gives CDR1 KGHSH, CDR2 LQKENI. J gave up 2 bases and V 6 bases, and 5 bases lay outside the gene matches. The CDR3 extends over 14 amino acids. The DNA for the CDR3 is TGTGCCAGCTCCTTACTAGCGGAGCAAGAGACCCAGTACTTC. Amino acids: CASSLLAEQETQYF.

The rearrangement joins TRBV15 to TRBJ2-5, with TRBD1 matching over 7 bases. This CDR3 region has 13 residues. From germline, CDR1 is LNHNV and CDR2 YYDKDF (reference sequence). The J segment lost 4 bases and the V segment lost 2 bases, leaving 1 base of the junction unmatched. CDR3 bases: TGTGCCACCAGCAGACGACAGGGAGAGACCCAGTACTTC. Amino acids: CATSRRQGETQYF.

This chain joins TRBV5-4 and TRBJ1-1; 7 bases agree with TRBD1. This CDR3 spans 15 amino acids. The germline gives CDR1 SGHNT, CDR2 YYREEE (reference sequence). Trimming removed 5 bases from V and 0 bases from J; junction bases left unmatched: 7. The CDR3 here is CASSYNRGVNTEAFF. DNA for the CDR3: TGTGCCAGCAGTTACAACAGGGGAGTGAACACTGAAGCTTTCTTT.

The J gene is TRBJ1-2, the V gene TRBV10-3; D not resolved. V lost 10 bases to trimming and J lost 8 bases, with 17 bases between them. CDR3 length: 12 amino acids. CDR1 ENHRY and CDR2 SYGVKD come from the germline V gene. The CDR3 loop reads CATMGSLGGYTF. Written as DNA, the CDR3 is TGTGCCACCATGGGGAGCTTGGGCGGCTACACCTTC.

The chain carries TRBV30 and TRBJ1-5; weak D call: TRBD1 (5 bases). V was shortened by 6 bases and J by 5 bases, with 14 bases between the two germline ends. Germline CDR1 GTSNPN, CDR2 SVGIG (reference sequence). The CDR3 has 13 residues. The CDR3 reads CACALGGDQPQHF. The CDR3 bases are TGTGCCTGTGCCTTGGGAGGGGATCAGCCCCAGCATTTT.

This chain connects TRBV3-1 (or the pseudogene TRBV3-2) to TRBJ2-7; possible D gene TRBD2, 5 bases. Germline-derived CDR1 and CDR2 are LGHDT and YNNKEL (reference sequence). The CDR3 has 12 residues. Trimming took off 1 base at V and 7 bases at J, with 8 bases between the two ends. The CDR3 coding sequence is TGTGCCAGCAGCCAAGGGCGGAGGGAGCAGTACTTC. Protein product: CASSQGRREQYF.

A word on this clone: The same CDR3 can be traced to other DNA sequences in this sample. The chain recombines TRBV7-2 with TRBJ2-5; 7 nucleotides line up with TRBD1. V trimming: 6 bases; J trimming: 1 base; junction bases outside the gene matches: 5. The germline V gene has CDR1 SGHTA and CDR2 FQGNSA. The CDR3 spans 14 residues. Here the CDR3 DNA reads TGTGCCAGCAGTTCTAGGGACAGCCAAGAGACCCAGTACTTC. Amino acids: CASSSRDSQETQYF.

The chain combines TRBV29-1 with TRBJ1-4, with 7 bases matching TRBD1. The CDR3 runs 15 residues. V lost 4 bases to trimming and J lost 5 bases; unmatched junction nucleotides: 10. CDR1 is SQVTM, CDR2 ANQGSEA, per germline. The CDR3 region is CSVVSGTVKNEKLFF. CDR3 DNA sequence: TGCAGCGTTGTGTCCGGGACAGTAAAAAATGAAAAACTGTTTTTT.